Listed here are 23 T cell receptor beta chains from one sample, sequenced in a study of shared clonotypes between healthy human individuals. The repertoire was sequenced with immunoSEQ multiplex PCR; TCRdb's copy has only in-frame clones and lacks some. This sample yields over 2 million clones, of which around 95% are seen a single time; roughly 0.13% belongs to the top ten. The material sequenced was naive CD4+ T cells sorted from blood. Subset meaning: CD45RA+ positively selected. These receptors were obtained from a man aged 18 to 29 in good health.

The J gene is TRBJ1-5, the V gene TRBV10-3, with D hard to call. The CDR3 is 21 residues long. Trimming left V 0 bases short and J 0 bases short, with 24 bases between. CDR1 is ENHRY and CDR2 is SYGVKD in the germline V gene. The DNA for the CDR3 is TGTGCCATCAGTGAGTCGGGGTGGGCCCGGAACCCTCTTTATAGCAATCAGCCCCAGCATTTT. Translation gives CAISESGWARNPLYSNQPQHF.

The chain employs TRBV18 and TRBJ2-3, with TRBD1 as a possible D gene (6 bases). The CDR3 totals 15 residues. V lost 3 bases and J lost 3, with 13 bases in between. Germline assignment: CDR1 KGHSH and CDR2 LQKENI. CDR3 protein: CASSPQSRGTDTQYF. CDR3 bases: TGTGCCAGCTCACCGCAGAGCAGGGGAACAGATACGCAGTATTTT.

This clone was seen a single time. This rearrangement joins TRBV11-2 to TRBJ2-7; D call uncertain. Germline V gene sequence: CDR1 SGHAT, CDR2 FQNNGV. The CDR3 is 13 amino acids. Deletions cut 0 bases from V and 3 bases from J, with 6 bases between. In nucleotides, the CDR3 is TGTGCCAGCAGCTTAGATCTCGACTACGAGCAGTACTTC. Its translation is CASSLDLDYEQYF.

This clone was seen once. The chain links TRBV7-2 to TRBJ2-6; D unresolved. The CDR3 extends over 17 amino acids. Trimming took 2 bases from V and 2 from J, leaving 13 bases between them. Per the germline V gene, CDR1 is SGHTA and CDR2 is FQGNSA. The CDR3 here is CASSLTAGLTGANVLTF. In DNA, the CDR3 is TGTGCCAGCAGCTTAACCGCTGGCCTTACTGGGGCCAACGTCCTGACTTTC. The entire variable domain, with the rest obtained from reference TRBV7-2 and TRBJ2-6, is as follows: GAGVSQSPSNKVTEKGKDVELRCDPISGHTALYWYRQSLGQGLEFLIYFQGNSAPDKSGLPSDRFSAERTGGSVSTLTIQRTQQEDSAVYLCASSLTAGLTGANVLTFGAGSRLTVL.

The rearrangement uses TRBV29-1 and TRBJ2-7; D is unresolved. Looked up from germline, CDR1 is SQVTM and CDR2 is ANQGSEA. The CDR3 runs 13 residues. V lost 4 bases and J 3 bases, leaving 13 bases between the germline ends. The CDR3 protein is CSVGSRIGYEQYF. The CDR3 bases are TGCAGCGTTGGGTCAAGGATAGGCTACGAGCAGTACTTC.

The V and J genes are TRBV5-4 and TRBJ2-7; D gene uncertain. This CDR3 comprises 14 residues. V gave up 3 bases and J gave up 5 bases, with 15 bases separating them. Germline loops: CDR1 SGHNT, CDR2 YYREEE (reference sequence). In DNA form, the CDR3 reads TGTGCCAGCAGCTCCCGAGCCGAAACCCACGAGCAGTACTTC. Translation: CASSSRAETHEQYF.

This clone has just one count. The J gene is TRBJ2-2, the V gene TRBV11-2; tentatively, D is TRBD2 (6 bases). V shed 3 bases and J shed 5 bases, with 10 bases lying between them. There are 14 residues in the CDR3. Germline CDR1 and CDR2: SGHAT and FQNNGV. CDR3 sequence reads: CASSFGGRTGELFF. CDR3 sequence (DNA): TGTGCCAGCAGCTTTGGAGGGAGGACCGGGGAGCTGTTTTTT.

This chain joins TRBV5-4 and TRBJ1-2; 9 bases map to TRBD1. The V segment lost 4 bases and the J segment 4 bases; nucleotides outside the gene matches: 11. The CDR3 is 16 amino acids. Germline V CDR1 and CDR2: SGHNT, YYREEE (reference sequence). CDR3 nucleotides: TGTGCCAGCAGCCTGAATGGACAGGGGATGGTCTATGGCTACACCTTC. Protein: CASSLNGQGMVYGYTF.

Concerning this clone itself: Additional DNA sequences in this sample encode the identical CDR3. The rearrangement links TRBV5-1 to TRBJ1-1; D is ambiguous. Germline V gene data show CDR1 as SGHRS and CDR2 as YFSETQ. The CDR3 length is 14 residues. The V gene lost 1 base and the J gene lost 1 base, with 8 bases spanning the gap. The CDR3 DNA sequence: TGCGCCAGCAGCTTGTCGGGAGGGAACACTGAAGCTTTCTTT. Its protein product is CASSLSGGNTEAFF.

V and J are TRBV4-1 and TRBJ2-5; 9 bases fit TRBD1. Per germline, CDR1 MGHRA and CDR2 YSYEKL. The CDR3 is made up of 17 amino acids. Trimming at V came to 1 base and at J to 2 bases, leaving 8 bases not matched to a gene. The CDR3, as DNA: TGCGCCAGCAGCCAAGTTTCGGGGGACAGGGTACAAGAGACCCAGTACTTC. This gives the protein CASSQVSGDRVQETQYF.

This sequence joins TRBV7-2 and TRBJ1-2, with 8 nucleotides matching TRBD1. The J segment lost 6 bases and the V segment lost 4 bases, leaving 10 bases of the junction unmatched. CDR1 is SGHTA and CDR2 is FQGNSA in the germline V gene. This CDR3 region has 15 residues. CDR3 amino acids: CASSSSGGAGNGYTF. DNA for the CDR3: TGTGCCAGCAGCTCGTCAGGGGGCGCTGGGAATGGCTACACCTTC.

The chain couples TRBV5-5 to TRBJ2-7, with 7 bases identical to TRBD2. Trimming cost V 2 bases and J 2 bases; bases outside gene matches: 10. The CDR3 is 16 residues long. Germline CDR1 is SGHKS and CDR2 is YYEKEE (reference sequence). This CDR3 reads CASSLSLADLPYEQYF. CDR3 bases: TGTGCCAGCAGCTTATCTCTAGCGGATCTACCCTACGAGCAGTACTTC.

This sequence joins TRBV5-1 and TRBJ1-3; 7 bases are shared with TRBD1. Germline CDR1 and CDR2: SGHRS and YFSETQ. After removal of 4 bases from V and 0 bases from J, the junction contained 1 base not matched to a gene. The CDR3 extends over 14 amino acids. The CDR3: CASSTGDSGNTIYF. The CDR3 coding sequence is TGCGCCAGCAGCACAGGGGACTCTGGAAACACCATATATTTT.

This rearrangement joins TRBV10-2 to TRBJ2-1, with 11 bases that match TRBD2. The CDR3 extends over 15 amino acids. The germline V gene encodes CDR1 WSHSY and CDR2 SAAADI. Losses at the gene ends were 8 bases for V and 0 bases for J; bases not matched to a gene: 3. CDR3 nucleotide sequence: TGCGCCAGCGCCACTAGCGGGAGCTCCTACAATGAGCAGTTCTTC. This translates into CASATSGSSYNEQFF.

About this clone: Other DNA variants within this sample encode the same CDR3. The CDR3 loop is CASRQTGGAEAFF. The CDR3 DNA is TGTGCCAGCAGGCAAACAGGGGGCGCAGAAGCTTTCTTT. V and J are TRBV6-5 and TRBJ1-1; 9 bases map to TRBD1. Germline trimming cut 6 bases from V and 8 bases from J; bases unmatched to any gene: 7. CDR3 length: 13 residues. CDR1 and CDR2 from the germline V gene are MNHEY and SVGAGI.

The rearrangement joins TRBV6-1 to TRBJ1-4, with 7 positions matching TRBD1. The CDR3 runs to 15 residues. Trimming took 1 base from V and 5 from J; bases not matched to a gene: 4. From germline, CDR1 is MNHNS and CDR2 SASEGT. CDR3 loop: CASSEVQGRNEKLFF. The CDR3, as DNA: TGTGCCAGCAGTGAAGTACAGGGGCGGAATGAAAAACTGTTTTTT.

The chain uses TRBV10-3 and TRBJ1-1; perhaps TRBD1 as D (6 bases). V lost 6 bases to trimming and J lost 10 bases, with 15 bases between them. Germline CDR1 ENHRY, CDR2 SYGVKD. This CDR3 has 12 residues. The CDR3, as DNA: TGTGCCATCAGCCAAAACAGGGATGGAGCTTTCTTT. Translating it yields CAISQNRDGAFF.

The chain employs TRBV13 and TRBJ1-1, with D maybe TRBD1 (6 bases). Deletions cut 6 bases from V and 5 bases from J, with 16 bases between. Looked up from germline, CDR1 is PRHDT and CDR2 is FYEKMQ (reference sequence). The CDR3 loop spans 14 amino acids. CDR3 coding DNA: TGTGCCAGCAGATTCAGGGGCCAATCTACTGAAGCTTTCTTT. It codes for CASRFRGQSTEAFF. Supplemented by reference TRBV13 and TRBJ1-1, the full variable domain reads AAGVIQSPRHLIKEKRETATLKCYPIPRHDTVYWYQQGPGQDPQFLISFYEKMQSDKGSIPDRFSAQQFSDYHSELNMSSLELGDSALYFCASRFRGQSTEAFFGQGTRLTVV.

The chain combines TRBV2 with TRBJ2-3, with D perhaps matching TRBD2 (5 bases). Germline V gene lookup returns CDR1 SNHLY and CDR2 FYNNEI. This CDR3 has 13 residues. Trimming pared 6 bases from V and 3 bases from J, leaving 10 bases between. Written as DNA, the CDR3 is TGTGCCAGCAGGAGGAGGTTTACAGATACGCAGTATTTT. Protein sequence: CASRRRFTDTQYF.

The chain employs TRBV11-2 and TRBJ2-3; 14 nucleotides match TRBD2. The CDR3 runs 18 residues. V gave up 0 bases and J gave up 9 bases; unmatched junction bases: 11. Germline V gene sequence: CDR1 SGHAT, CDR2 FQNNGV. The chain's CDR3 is CASSLDQGLAGARFTQYF. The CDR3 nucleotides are TGTGCCAGCAGCTTAGATCAGGGACTAGCGGGGGCCCGGTTCACGCAGTATTTT.

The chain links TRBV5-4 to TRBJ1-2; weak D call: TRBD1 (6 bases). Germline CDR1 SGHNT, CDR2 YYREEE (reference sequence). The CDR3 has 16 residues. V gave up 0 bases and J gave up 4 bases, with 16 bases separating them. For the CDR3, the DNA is TGTGCCAGCAGCTTGGGGGACACCCGTGCGGCCTATGGCTACACCTTC. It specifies CASSLGDTRAAYGYTF. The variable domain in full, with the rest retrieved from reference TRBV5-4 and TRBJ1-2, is ETGVTQSPTHLIKTRGQQVTLRCSSQSGHNTVSWYQQALGQGPQFIFQYYREEENGRGNFPPRFSGLQFPNYSSELNVNALELDDSALYLCASSLGDTRAAYGYTFGSGTRLTVV.

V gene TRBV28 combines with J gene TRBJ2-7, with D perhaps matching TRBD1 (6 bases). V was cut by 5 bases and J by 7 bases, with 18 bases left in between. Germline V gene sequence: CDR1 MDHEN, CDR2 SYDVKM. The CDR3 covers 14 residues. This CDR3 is CASSTRLGAGEQYF. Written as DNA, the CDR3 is TGTGCCAGCAGTACGAGATTGGGGGCAGGGGAGCAGTACTTC.

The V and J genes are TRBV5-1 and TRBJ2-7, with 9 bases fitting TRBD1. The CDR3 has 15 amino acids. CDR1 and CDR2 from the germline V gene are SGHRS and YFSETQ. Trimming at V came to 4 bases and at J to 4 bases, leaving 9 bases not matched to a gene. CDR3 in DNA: TGCGCCAGCAGCCTAGGGACAGGGTCGTTGTACGAGCAGTACTTC. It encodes CASSLGTGSLYEQYF.